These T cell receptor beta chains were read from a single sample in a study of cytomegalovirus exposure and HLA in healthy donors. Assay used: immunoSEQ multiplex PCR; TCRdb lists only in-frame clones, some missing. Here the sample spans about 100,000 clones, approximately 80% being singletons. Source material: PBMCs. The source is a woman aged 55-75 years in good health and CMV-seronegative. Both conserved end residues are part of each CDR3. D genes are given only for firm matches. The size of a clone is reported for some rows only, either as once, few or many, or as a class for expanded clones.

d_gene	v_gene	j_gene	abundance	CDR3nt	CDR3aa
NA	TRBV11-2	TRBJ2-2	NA	TGTGCCAGCTTTTACAGACCCACCGGGGAGCTGTTTTTT	CASFYRPTGELFF
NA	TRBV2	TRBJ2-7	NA	TGTGCCAGCAGGACGGACAGGAGGGTCTACTCCTACGAGCAGTACTTC	CASRTDRRVYSYEQYF
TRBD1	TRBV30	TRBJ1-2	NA	TGTGCCTGGACCCGCGAACAGGGGGCTCTTAAGGGCTACACCTTC	CAWTREQGALKGYTF
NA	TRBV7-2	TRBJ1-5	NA	TGTGCCAGCAGCTCCACGGCAGGGCCCGAAGAACCTCAGCATTTT	CASSSTAGPEEPQHF
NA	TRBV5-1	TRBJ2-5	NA	TGCGCCAGCAGCTTAGGAGGGATGGAACTCTGGGAGACCCAGTACTTC	CASSLGGMELWETQYF
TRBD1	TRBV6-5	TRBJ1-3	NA	TGTGCCAGCAGCTTGACAGGGGGGTCTGGAAACACCATATATTTT	CASSLTGGSGNTIYF
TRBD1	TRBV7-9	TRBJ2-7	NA	TGTGCCAGCAGCTCCGACTTACAGGGGGCGCAGGAGCAGTACTTC	CASSSDLQGAQEQYF
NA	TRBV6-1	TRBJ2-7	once	TGTGCCAGCAGTGACTACCCAAGTTCAATAAGCTCCTACGAGCAGTACTTC	CASSDYPSSISSYEQYF
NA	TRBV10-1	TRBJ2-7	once	TGCGCCAGCAGTATAGGTCGGACAGCCGCGACGTTCTACGAGCAGTACTTC	CASSIGRTAATFYEQYF
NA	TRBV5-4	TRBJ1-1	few	TGTGCCAGCAGCCTCGGACAGAAGAACACTGAAGCTTTCTTT	CASSLGQKNTEAFF
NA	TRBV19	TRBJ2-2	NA	TGTGCCAGTAGCACAAGACTAACGGAGCTGTTTTTT	CASSTRLTELFF
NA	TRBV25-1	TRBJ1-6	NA	TGTGCCAGCAGTGAATCAGGGCAGAATAATTCACCCCTCCACTTT	CASSESGQNNSPLHF
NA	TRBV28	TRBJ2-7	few	TGTGCCAGCAGTTTAGCGGGTCCCTACGAGCAGTACTTC	CASSLAGPYEQYF
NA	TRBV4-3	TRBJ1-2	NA	TGCGCCAGCAGCCAAGATTTGGGTGACAGTTTGAACTATGGCTACACCTTC	CASSQDLGDSLNYGYTF
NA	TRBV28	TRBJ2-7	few	TGTGCCAGCGCACCCGCAAGCGGGTCTATCTCCTACGAGCAGTACTTC	CASAPASGSISYEQYF
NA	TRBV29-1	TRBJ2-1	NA	TGCAGCGTTGAGCCCGGACTTAACTCCTACAATGAGCAGTTCTTC	CSVEPGLNSYNEQFF
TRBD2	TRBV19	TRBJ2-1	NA	TGTGCCAGTAGACCAGCGGGAGTTGACCCGCAGTTCTTC	CASRPAGVDPQFF
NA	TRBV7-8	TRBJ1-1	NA	TGTGCCAGCAGCCGGACAGAGAACACTGAAGCTTTCTTT	CASSRTENTEAFF
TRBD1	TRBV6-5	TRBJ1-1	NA	TGTGCCAGCAGTTACTCCCAGGACAGGGCGAACACTGAAGCTTTCTTT	CASSYSQDRANTEAFF
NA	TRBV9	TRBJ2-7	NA	TGTGCCAGCAGCGTAGGGAACAGGGCGATCCACGAGCAGTACTTC	CASSVGNRAIHEQYF
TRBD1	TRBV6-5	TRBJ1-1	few	TGTGCCAGCAGTTTCACGACAGGGGGTGTCACTGAAGCTTTCTTT	CASSFTTGGVTEAFF
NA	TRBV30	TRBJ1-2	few	TGTGCCTGGAGTCGACCTAGTGATGGCTACACCTTC	CAWSRPSDGYTF
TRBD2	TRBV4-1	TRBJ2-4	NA	TGCGCCAGCAGCCAAGTTTCAGGGCGCGGGGGAAACATTCAGTACTTC	CASSQVSGRGGNIQYF
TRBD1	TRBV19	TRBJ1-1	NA	TGTGCCAGTAGTATCGGGGACAGACGAACTGAAGCTTTCTTT	CASSIGDRRTEAFF
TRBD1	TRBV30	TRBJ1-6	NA	TGTGCCTGGAGTAAACAGGGGCGGAGGAATTCACCCCTCCACTTT	CAWSKQGRRNSPLHF
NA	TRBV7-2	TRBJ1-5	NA	TGTGCCAGCAGCTTAGCAGGCGGAACAAATAATCAGCCCCAGCATTTT	CASSLAGGTNNQPQHF